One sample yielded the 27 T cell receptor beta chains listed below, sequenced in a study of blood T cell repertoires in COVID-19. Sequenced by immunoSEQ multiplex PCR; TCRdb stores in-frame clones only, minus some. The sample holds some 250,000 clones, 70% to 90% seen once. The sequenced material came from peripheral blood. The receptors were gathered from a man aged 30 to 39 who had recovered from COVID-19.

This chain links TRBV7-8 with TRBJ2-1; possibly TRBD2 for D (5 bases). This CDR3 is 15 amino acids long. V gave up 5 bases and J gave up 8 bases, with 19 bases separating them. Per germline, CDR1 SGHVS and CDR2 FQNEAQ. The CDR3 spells CASSGGPSEADEQFF. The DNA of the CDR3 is TGTGCCAGCAGCGGCGGGCCCTCCGAGGCAGATGAGCAGTTCTTC.

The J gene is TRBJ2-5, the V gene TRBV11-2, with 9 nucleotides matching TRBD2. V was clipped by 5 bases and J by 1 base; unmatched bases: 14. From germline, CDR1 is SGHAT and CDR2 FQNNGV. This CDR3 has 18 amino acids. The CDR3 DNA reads TGTGCCAGCAGCGGAGAGCGGGGGGACTTCGGGGGCCAAGAGACCCAGTACTTC. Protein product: CASSGERGDFGGQETQYF.

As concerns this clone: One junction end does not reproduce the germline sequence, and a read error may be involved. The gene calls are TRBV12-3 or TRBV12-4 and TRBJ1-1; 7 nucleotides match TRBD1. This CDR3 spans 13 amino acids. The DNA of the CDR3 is TGTGCCAGCAGCTTAGGGGGCGAGACTGAAGCTTTCTTT. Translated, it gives CASSLGGETEAFF.

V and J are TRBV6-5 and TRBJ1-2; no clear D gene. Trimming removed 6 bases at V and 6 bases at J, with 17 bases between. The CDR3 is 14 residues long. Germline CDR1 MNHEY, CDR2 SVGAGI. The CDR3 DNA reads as TGTGCCAGCAGCCGTACCGGGAGGGAACATGGCTACACCTTC. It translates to CASSRTGREHGYTF.

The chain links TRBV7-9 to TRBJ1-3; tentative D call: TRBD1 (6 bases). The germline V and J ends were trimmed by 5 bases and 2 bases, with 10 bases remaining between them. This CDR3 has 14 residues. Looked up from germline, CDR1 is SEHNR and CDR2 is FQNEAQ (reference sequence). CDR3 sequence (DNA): TGTGCCAGCAGCCAAACAGGGACTGGAAACACCATATATTTT. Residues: CASSQTGTGNTIYF.

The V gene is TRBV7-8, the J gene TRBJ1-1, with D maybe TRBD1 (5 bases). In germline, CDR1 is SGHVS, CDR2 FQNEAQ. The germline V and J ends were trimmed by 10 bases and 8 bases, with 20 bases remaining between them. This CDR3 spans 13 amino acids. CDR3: CATDPGLPTEAFF. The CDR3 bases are TGTGCCACCGATCCGGGACTCCCGACAGAAGCTTTCTTT.

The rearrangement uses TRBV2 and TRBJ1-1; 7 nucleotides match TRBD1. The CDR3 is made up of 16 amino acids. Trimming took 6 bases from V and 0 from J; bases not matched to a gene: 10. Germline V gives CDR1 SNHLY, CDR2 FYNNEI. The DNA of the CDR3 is TGTGCCAGCAGCCCCCCGAGACAGGGAGTGAACACTGAAGCTTTCTTT. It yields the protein CASSPPRQGVNTEAFF.

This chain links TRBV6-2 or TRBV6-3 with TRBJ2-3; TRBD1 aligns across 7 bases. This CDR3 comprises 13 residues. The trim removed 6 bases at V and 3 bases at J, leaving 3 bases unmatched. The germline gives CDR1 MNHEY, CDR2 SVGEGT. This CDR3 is CASSDRETDTQYF. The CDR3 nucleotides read TGTGCCAGCAGCGACAGGGAAACAGATACGCAGTATTTT.

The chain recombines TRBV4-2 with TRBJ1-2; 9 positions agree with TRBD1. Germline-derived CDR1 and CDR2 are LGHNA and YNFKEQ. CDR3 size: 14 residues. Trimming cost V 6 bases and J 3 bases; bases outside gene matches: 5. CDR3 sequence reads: CASRNDRGDYGYTF. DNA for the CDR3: TGTGCCAGCAGGAATGACAGGGGGGACTATGGCTACACCTTC.

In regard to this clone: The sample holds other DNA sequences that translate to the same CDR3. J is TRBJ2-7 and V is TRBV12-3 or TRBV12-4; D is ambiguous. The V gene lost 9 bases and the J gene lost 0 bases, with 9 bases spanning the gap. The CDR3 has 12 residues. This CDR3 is CASRLSSYEQYF. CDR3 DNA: TGTGCCAGTAGACTGAGCTCCTACGAGCAGTACTTC.

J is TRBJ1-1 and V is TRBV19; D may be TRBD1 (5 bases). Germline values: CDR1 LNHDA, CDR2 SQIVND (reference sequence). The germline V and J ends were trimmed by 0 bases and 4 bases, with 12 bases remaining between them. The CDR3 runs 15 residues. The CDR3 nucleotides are TGTGCCAGTAGTATAGACCCAGCGGGGGGCACTGAAGCTTTCTTT. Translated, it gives CASSIDPAGGTEAFF.

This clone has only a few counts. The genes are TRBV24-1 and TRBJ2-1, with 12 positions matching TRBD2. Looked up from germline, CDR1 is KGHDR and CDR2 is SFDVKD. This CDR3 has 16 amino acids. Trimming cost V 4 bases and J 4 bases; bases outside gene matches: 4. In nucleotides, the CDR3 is TGTGCCACCAGTGACACGCTAGCGGGGGGGTACAATGAGCAGTTCTTC. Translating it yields CATSDTLAGGYNEQFF.

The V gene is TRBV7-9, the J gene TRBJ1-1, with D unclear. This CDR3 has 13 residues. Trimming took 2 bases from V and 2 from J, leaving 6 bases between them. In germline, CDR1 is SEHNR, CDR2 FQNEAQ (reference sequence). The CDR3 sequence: CASSLIFNTEAFF. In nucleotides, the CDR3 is TGTGCCAGCAGCTTAATCTTCAACACTGAAGCTTTCTTT.

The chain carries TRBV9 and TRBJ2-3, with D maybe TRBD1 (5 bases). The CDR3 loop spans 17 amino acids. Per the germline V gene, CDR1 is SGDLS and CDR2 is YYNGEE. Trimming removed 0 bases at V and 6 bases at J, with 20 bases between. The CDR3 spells CASSVGVGVIGSDTQYF. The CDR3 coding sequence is TGTGCCAGCAGCGTAGGGGTAGGGGTGATCGGTTCGGATACGCAGTATTTT.

The CDR3 loop reads CATSRRGAGTGELFF. The CDR3 coding sequence is TGTGCCACCAGTCGCCGGGGGGCGGGCACCGGGGAGCTGTTTTTT. The chain employs TRBV24-1 and TRBJ2-2; TRBD2 is a possible D gene (7 bases). The CDR3 consists of 15 residues. Germline V lookup: CDR1 KGHDR, CDR2 SFDVKD. V dropped 6 bases and J dropped 4 bases, with 14 bases sitting between them.

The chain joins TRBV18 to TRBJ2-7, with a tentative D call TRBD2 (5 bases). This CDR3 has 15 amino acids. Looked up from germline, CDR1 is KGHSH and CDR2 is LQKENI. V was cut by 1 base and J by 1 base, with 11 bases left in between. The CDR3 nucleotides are TGTGCCAGCTCACCACGGACGCGGGCGTCCTACGAGCAGTACTTC. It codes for CASSPRTRASYEQYF.

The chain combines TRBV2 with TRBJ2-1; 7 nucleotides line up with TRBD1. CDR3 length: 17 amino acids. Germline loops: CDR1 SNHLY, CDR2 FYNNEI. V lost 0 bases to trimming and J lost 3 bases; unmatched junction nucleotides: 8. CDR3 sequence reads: CASSEAGNRGLYNEQFF. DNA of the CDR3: TGTGCCAGCAGTGAAGCCGGGAACAGGGGTCTCTACAATGAGCAGTTCTTC.

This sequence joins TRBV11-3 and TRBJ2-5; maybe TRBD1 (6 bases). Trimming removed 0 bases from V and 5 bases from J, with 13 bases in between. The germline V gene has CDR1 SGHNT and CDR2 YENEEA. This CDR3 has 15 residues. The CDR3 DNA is TGTGCCAGCAGCTTAGAGGGGGCGCGAGGGGAGACCCAGTACTTC. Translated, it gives CASSLEGARGETQYF.

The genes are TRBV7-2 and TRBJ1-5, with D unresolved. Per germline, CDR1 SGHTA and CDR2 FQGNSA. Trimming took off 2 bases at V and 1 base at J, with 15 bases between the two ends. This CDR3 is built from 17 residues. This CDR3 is CASSLRVGRGSNQPQHF. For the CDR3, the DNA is TGTGCCAGCAGCTTAAGGGTGGGGAGAGGGAGCAATCAGCCCCAGCATTTT.

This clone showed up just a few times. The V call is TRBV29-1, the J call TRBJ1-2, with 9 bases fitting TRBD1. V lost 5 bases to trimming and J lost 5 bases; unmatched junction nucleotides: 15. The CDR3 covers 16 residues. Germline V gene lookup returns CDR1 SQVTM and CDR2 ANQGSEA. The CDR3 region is CSVLIVGTGQGYGYTF. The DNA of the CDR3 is TGCAGCGTTTTGATTGTAGGGACAGGGCAGGGGTATGGCTACACCTTC.

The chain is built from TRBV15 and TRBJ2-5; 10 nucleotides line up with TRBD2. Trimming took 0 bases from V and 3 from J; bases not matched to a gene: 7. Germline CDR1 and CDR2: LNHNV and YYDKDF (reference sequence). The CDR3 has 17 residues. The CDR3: CATSRDRLLAGEETQYF. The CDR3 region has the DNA TGTGCCACCAGCAGAGATCGTTTGCTAGCGGGGGAAGAGACCCAGTACTTC.

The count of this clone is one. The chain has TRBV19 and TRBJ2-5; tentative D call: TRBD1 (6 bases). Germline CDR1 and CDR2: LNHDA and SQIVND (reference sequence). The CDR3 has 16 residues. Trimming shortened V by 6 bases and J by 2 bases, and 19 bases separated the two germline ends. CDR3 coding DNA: TGTGCCAGTAGATTTAGCGCACAGGGCCTACAAGAGACCCAGTACTTC. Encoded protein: CASRFSAQGLQETQYF.

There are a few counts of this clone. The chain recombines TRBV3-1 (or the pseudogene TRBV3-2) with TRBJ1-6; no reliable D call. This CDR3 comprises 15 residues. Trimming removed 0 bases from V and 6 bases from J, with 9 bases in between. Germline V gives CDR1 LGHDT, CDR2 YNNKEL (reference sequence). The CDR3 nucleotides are TGTGCCAGCAGCCAAGATGGCGGGAGTAATTCACCCCTCCACTTT. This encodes CASSQDGGSNSPLHF.

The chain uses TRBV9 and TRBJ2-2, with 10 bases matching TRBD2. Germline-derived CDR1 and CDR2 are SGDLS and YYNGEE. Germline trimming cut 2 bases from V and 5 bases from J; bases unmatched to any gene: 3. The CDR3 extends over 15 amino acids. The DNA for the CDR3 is TGTGCCAGCAGCGTTACTAGCGGGGTGACCGGGGAGCTGTTTTTT. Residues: CASSVTSGVTGELFF.

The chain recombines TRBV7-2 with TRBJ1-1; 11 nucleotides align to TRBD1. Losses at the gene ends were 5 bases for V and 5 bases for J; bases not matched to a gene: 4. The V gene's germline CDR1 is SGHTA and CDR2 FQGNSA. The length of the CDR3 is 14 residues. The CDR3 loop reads CASSGQGASTEAFF. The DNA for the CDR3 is TGTGCCAGCAGCGGACAGGGGGCTAGTACTGAAGCTTTCTTT. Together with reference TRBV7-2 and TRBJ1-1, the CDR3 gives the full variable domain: GAGVSQSPSNKVTEKGKDVELRCDPISGHTALYWYRQSLGQGLEFLIYFQGNSAPDKSGLPSDRFSAERTGGSVSTLTIQRTQQEDSAVYLCASSGQGASTEAFFGQGTRLTVV.

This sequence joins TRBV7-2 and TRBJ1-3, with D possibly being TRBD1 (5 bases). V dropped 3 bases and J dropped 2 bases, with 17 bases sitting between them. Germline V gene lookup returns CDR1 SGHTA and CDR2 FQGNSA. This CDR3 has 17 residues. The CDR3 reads CASSLVWAGRTGNTIYF. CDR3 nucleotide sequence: TGTGCCAGCAGCTTGGTATGGGCAGGGCGGACTGGAAACACCATATATTTT.

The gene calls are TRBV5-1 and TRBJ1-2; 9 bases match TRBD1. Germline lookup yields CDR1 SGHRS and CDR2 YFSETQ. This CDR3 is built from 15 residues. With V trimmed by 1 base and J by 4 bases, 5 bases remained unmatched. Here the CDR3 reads CASSLRQGETYGYTF. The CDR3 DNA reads TGCGCCAGCAGCTTGCGACAGGGGGAGACCTATGGCTACACCTTC.